The subject of this entry is one T cell receptor beta chain. Its antigen remains unidentified. Sampled while nominally healthy, donors likely had unrecorded immune exposures. This entry is derived from a study of cytomegalovirus exposure and HLA in healthy donors. General study results and limits: In vitro checks showed that a few CMV-associated chains really do target CMV antigens. Several top significant clusters appeared, in a later analysis, to be linked to common viral pathogens.

The CDR3 sequence is 14 residues long. Germline loops: CDR1 ENHRY, CDR2 SYGVKD. Germline trimming cut 5 bases from V and 2 bases from J; bases unmatched to any gene: 3. The PCR used 60 Vbeta and 13 Jbeta primers. Per the original data handling: About 10 million shared chains were among the about 80 million unique TCR beta chains that a later analysis counted. Repertoires were generated with immunoSEQ multiplex PCR, while TCRdb's copy carries only in-frame clones and drops some. That table is the source of V, J and clone size, and D and trimming were worked out from the DNA. The sample shows about 160,000 clones, roughly 85% of them seen only once.

The sequencing input was PBMCs. The genes are TRBV10-3 and TRBJ1-2, with 9 bases that match TRBD1. The clonotype comes from a male donor in good health and CMV-seronegative. CDR3 coding DNA: TGTGCCATCAGTAGGGACAGGGAGAACTATGGCTACACCTTC. It is translated as CAISRDRENYGYTF.